The 17 T cell receptor beta chains presented below share a single source sample, sequenced in a study of OX40 agonist ivuxolimab in advanced cancers. Measured with immunoSEQ multiplex PCR; TCRdb has only the in-frame clones, and not every one. This table has around 62,000 clones, 75% to 85% appearing once. The sample consisted of CD4+ or CD8+ T cells sorted from blood, taken in a trial of the OX40 agonist ivuxolimab. Every receptor here comes from an adult with an advanced solid tumor such as melanoma, head and neck, liver or kidney cancer.

The rearrangement joins TRBV18 to TRBJ2-3; D might be TRBD2 (6 bases). Trimming took off 2 bases at V and 6 bases at J, with 12 bases between the two ends. The CDR3 runs to 14 residues. CDR1 and CDR2 from the germline V gene are KGHSH and LQKENI. The DNA of the CDR3 is TGTGCCAGCTCACCAGGGAGGTCCCAGGATACGCAGTATTTT. Protein product: CASSPGRSQDTQYF.

The CDR3 DNA reads as TGTGCCAGCTCAAGAGGACGGTACAATCAGCCCCAGCATTTT. This codes for CASSRGRYNQPQHF. This rearrangement joins TRBV18 to TRBJ1-5, with D unresolved. Germline assignment: CDR1 KGHSH and CDR2 LQKENI. The CDR3 spans 14 residues. V was trimmed by 5 bases and J by 3 bases, leaving 11 bases between them.

The chain uses TRBV15 and TRBJ2-7, with TRBD1 matching 7 bases. Germline CDR1 and CDR2: LNHNV and YYDKDF (reference sequence). The CDR3 is made up of 13 amino acids. V lost 4 bases to trimming and J lost 3 bases; unmatched junction nucleotides: 3. The CDR3 bases are TGTGCCACCAGCATTAGACAGGGCTACGAGCAGTACTTC. This encodes CATSIRQGYEQYF.

This clone showed up just a few times. The chain couples TRBV12-5 to TRBJ1-1; D gene unclear. Trimming cost V 0 bases and J 4 bases, with 6 bases left between them. From germline, CDR1 is LGHNT and CDR2 FRNRAP. CDR3 size: 13 residues. DNA for the CDR3: TGTGCTAGTGGTTTGGTATCCAGCACTGAAGCTTTCTTT. Residues: CASGLVSSTEAFF.

This chain connects TRBV6-4 to TRBJ2-1; weak D call: TRBD1 (6 bases). The length of the CDR3 is 14 residues. Germline V gene lookup returns CDR1 MRHNA and CDR2 SNTAGT. V was shortened by 3 bases and J by 6 bases, with 12 bases between the two germline ends. This chain's CDR3 is CASSEQGPGNEQFF. The CDR3 nucleotides are TGTGCCAGCAGTGAACAGGGACCAGGCAATGAGCAGTTCTTC.

This clone was found a few times. The chain combines TRBV6-5 with TRBJ2-5; 8 nucleotides line up with TRBD1. Per germline, CDR1 MNHEY and CDR2 SVGAGI. This CDR3 region has 15 residues. The ends lost 2 bases at V and 5 bases at J; junction bases unmatched: 7. The CDR3 loop is CASSYLRTGRETQYF. The DNA for the CDR3 is TGTGCCAGCAGTTACCTCCGGACAGGGCGCGAGACCCAGTACTTC.

V gene TRBV29-1 combines with J gene TRBJ2-3; 9 bases line up with TRBD1. Germline values: CDR1 SQVTM, CDR2 ANQGSEA. V trimming: 7 bases; J trimming: 4 bases; junction bases outside the gene matches: 6. There are 13 residues in the CDR3. In DNA form, the CDR3 reads TGCAGCGGAAAAACAGGGGGCGCAGATACGCAGTATTTT. Its translation is CSGKTGGADTQYF.

This chain joins TRBV6-6 and TRBJ1-2, with 9 positions matching TRBD1. The germline CDR1 and CDR2 sequences are MNHNY and SVGAGI (reference sequence). CDR3 length equals 14 residues. V was pared by 8 bases and J by 4 bases, with 8 bases of the junction left unmatched. CDR3 bases: TGTGCCAGCTCAAAGGACAGGGGACTCTATGGCTACACCTTC. Translated, it gives CASSKDRGLYGYTF.

The rearrangement joins TRBV28 to TRBJ1-6; D possibly corresponds to TRBD1 (6 bases). The CDR3 length is 14 residues. From germline, CDR1 is MDHEN and CDR2 SYDVKM. V was clipped by 2 bases and J by 7 bases, with 9 bases between them. The CDR3 reads CASSLRGRNSPLHF. The CDR3 DNA reads as TGTGCCAGCAGTTTACGGGGGCGGAATTCACCCCTCCACTTT.

The chain has TRBV27 and TRBJ2-7; D is perhaps TRBD1 (5 bases). From germline, CDR1 is MNHEY and CDR2 SMNVEV (reference sequence). V was pared by 5 bases and J by 5 bases, with 16 bases between. The CDR3 has 14 amino acids. This CDR3 is CASSILRGADEQYF. CDR3 bases: TGTGCCAGCAGTATCCTTAGGGGCGCGGACGAGCAGTACTTC.

This clone appeared once. The chain carries TRBV25-1 and TRBJ2-5, with D perhaps TRBD2 (5 bases). Germline lookup yields CDR1 MGHDK and CDR2 SYGVNS. Trimming cost V 4 bases and J 7 bases, with 7 bases left between them. This CDR3 has 11 residues. The CDR3, as DNA: TGTGCCAGCAGTGCAGGAGGGACCCAGTACTTC. Its translation is CASSAGGTQYF.

The chain uses TRBV5-1 and TRBJ1-6, with 8 bases lining up with TRBD1. Germline CDR1 SGHRS, CDR2 YFSETQ. The length of the CDR3 is 16 residues. Trimming took 4 bases from V and 4 from J; bases not matched to a gene: 7. The CDR3 region is CASSLGTGPYNSPLHF. CDR3 nucleotides: TGCGCCAGCAGCCTAGGGACAGGCCCATATAATTCACCCCTCCACTTT.

This chain connects TRBV19 to TRBJ2-1; D is ambiguous. The CDR3 runs to 13 residues. V dropped 3 bases and J dropped 5 bases, with 8 bases sitting between them. Germline-derived CDR1 and CDR2 are LNHDA and SQIVND (reference sequence). In DNA form, the CDR3 reads TGTGCCAGTAGTATGGCTCCTGACAATGAGCAGTTCTTC. Its translation is CASSMAPDNEQFF.

V is TRBV15 and J is TRBJ1-2; 12 bases are shared with TRBD1. Germline assignment: CDR1 LNHNV and CDR2 YYDKDF (reference sequence). CDR3 length: 14 residues. The junction had 0 bases not matched to a gene; V was cut back by 1 base and J by 6 bases. The DNA of the CDR3 is TGTGCCACCAGCAGAGGGGACAGGGGGCATGGCTACACCTTC. The encoded protein is CATSRGDRGHGYTF.

CDR3 nucleotides: TGTGCCAGCAGCTCTGGGACAGCCTATGGCTACACCTTC. This sequence encodes CASSSGTAYGYTF. The chain has TRBV13 and TRBJ1-2, with 7 bases aligning to TRBD1. This CDR3 has 13 residues. CDR1 PRHDT and CDR2 FYEKMQ come from the germline V gene (reference sequence). Trimming at V came to 4 bases and at J to 4 bases, leaving 3 bases not matched to a gene.

V gene TRBV6-1 combines with J gene TRBJ1-2; perhaps TRBD1 as D (6 bases). Trimming removed 4 bases from V and 7 bases from J, with 22 bases in between. The germline V gene has CDR1 MNHNS and CDR2 SASEGT. The length of the CDR3 is 16 residues. The CDR3: CASSGGTLSRGGGYTF. In DNA form, the CDR3 reads TGTGCCAGCAGTGGTGGGACATTATCCCGTGGTGGTGGCTACACCTTC.

The chain uses TRBV4-2 and TRBJ1-2; no clear D. Trimming left V 8 bases short and J 1 base short, with 32 bases between. The CDR3 consists of 20 residues. Germline V gives CDR1 LGHNA, CDR2 YNFKEQ. CDR3 residues: CASGLTTASNPSRVNYGYTF. DNA for the CDR3: TGTGCCAGCGGCCTCACAACAGCCTCAAATCCTAGCCGTGTTAACTATGGCTACACCTTC.